Described below is a single T cell receptor beta chain sequence and its context. The antigen it binds to is not known. No base quality values were provided; no much bigger clone lies one nucleotide off. This record comes from a study of blood T cell repertoires in COVID-19 (TCRdb year 2020). About the investigation overall: Samples from collaborators originated in the United States, Italy and Spain and spanned both the acute and convalescent phases of COVID-19. A freely available public database, intended as a resource for researchers studying the immune response to SARS-CoV-2, is where the repertoires were released. Deeply sampled blood TCRbeta repertoires from subjects exposed to, actively infected with, or recovered from COVID-19 were included in the dataset. Where available, HLA class I and class II types were obtained from metadata supplied by the sample provider rather than from assay-based typing. Samples came from the ongoing ImmuneRACE study (first 160 participants) plus 1,254 subjects from 6 global collaborators. Sample metadata almost always included a de-identified subject ID, COVID-19 status, age in years and sex. The material from the prospective study consisted of cDNA or gDNA derived from T cells, B-cell-depleted T cells, or PBMCs. The paper's findings and limits, for the study overall: The quantity of clinical and demographic metadata differed by source and by participant and was supplied without curation.

The collaborating institutions used their own protocols to collect whole blood in K2EDTA tubes. For TCRbeta analysis, collaborators shipped samples in one of three forms: frozen whole blood, isolated PBMCs, or DNA extracted from either of those sample types. TCRbeta CDR3 regions were amplified from genomic DNA using the immunoSEQ Assay, a bias-controlled multiplex PCR. Regarding the original processing steps: Within the assay, amplification of reference gene primers was used to estimate how many nucleated cells each sample contained. To quantify the absolute abundance of each unique TCRbeta CDR3 rearrangement, sequence reads were collapsed and filtered. Productive Simpson clonality was computed per sample as the square root of Simpson's diversity index over productive rearrangements. Not all clones reach the TCRdb copy of this immuneACCESS table, which keeps in-frame sequences only. Checked studies attribute under half of the gap to unresolved V genes and leave the rest unexplained. From that table come the V and J calls and clone size; the DNA was used to work out D and trimming. Counted in this sample were fewer than 250,000 clones; 83% of them appeared once. Of the sample, 2.5% to 3% falls within the top ten clones.

The CDR3 starts with the cysteine, ends with the phenylalanine, and has 13 residues. Only the CDR3 DNA is retained, 39 bases long and in frame from the first base. V is pared back by 6 bases and J by 5 bases, with 14 bases lying between the germline termini. The CDR1 and CDR2 encoded by the germline V gene are SNHLY and FYNNEI. Source material: peripheral blood. The chain uses TRBV2 and TRBJ2-7; matching of 5 bases hints at TRBD2 as the D gene. This receptor was identified in a man aged 50 to 59 with active or convalescent COVID-19. The CDR3 corresponds to CASRLRADHEQYF. The DNA reads as follows: TGTGCCAGCAGGTTGAGGGCCGACCACGAGCAGTACTTC.